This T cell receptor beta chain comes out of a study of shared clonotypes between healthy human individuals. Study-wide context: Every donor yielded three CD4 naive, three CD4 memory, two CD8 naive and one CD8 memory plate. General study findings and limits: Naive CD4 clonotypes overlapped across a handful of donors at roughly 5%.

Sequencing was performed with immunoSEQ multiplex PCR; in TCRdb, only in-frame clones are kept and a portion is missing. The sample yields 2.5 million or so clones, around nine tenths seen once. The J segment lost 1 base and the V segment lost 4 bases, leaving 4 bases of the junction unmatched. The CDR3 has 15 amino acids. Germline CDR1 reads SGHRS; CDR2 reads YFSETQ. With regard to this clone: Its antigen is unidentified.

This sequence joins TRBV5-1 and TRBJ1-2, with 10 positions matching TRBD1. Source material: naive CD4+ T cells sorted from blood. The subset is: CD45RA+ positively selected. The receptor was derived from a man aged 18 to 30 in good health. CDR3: CASSIGTGVNYGYTF. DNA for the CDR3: TGCGCCAGCAGCATCGGGACAGGGGTTAACTATGGCTACACCTTC.